A selection of T cell receptor beta chains follows, all from one sample in a study of T cell responses to AZD1222 COVID-19 vaccine. The data were produced by immunoSEQ multiplex PCR, yet TCRdb's version contains in-frame clones alone and is incomplete. The sample comprises approximately 110,000 clones, approximately 86% of which are singletons, and 5% to 5.5% rests with the top ten. This material consisted of peripheral blood, taken on day 0 of AZD1222 vaccination. These receptors all stem from an adult in good health. The CDR3 runs from the conserved cysteine through the conserved F or W. A D gene is named only where the DNA matches it firmly. Clone size is given for some rows only: seen once, a few or many times, or a class if the clone is expanded.

CDR3 length	J gene	clone size	V gene	D gene	CDR3 DNA	CDR3 protein
12	TRBJ1-5	NA	TRBV28	TRBD1	TGTGCCAGCAGTTTACCCACAGGGGACCAGCATTTT	CASSLPTGDQHF
12	TRBJ2-7	NA	TRBV28	NA	TGTGCCAGCAGTTTCTGGTCCTACGAGCAGTACTTC	CASSFWSYEQYF
15	TRBJ2-3	NA	TRBV28	TRBD2	TGTGCCAGCGGGGGGCTAGCGGGAGAAGGAGATACGCAGTATTTT	CASGGLAGEGDTQYF
15	TRBJ1-5	NA	TRBV28	NA	TGTGCCAGCTCGCGGGGGGGAGATAGCAATCAGCCCCAGCATTTT	CASSRGGDSNQPQHF
13	TRBJ2-2	NA	TRBV9	NA	TGTGCCAGCAGCGCCGTTACCACCGGGGAGCTGTTTTTT	CASSAVTTGELFF
14	TRBJ1-4	NA	TRBV6-2/TRBV6-3	NA	TGTGCCAGCAGCACGGATCCGGGAGGCGAAAAACTGTTTTTT	CASSTDPGGEKLFF
15	TRBJ1-6	NA	TRBV14	NA	TGTGCCAGCAGCCAAGCCACAGGGTTAGGATCACCCCTCCACTTT	CASSQATGLGSPLHF
15	TRBJ2-7	NA	TRBV4-2	NA	TGTGCCAGCAGCCAAAACCGCGTGGGGGGCTACGAGCAGTACTTC	CASSQNRVGGYEQYF
14	TRBJ2-5	once	TRBV6-2/TRBV6-3	NA	TGTGCCAGCAGTTCTTCCCCCGGGACTCTGACCCAGTACTTC	CASSSSPGTLTQYF
14	TRBJ2-2	once	TRBV10-1	TRBD2	TGCGCCAGCCGGGAGGGCCTATACACCGGGGAGCTGTTTTTT	CASREGLYTGELFF
14	TRBJ2-3	NA	TRBV5-1	NA	TGCGCCAGCAGGCGGCGGAACGAAAAAGATACGCAGTATTTT	CASRRRNEKDTQYF
16	TRBJ2-1	NA	TRBV7-2	NA	TGTGCCAGCAGCTTAGGAGCTGCGGGGACCACGATTGAGCAGTTCTTC	CASSLGAAGTTIEQFF
10	TRBJ1-5	NA	TRBV27	NA	TGTGCCAGCAGTTATCAGCCCCAGCATTTT	CASSYQPQHF
17	TRBJ2-1	NA	TRBV10-3	NA	TGTGCCATCAGTGGTGGGGGGGCAGGACTAGAGTCTAATGAGCAGTTCTTC	CAISGGGAGLESNEQFF
15	TRBJ2-4	NA	TRBV10-2	NA	TGCGCCAGCAGCCAGGAGGCGGGGAGTTTAAGCATTCAGTACTTC	CASSQEAGSLSIQYF
14	TRBJ2-7	once	TRBV28	NA	TGTGCCAGCAGTTTCGAAAACATCCAGCACGAGCAGTACTTC	CASSFENIQHEQYF
13	TRBJ1-5	NA	TRBV2	NA	TGTGCCAGCAGTGAAAGGTGGGATCAGCCCCAGCATTTT	CASSERWDQPQHF
14	TRBJ2-7	NA	TRBV25-1	NA	TGTGCCAGCAGTGAGATAGACGTACTGGGCGAGCAGTACTTC	CASSEIDVLGEQYF
16	TRBJ2-3	once	TRBV9	TRBD2	TGTGCCAGCAGCGTAGAAATGCGGGGGGGCCTAGATACGCAGTATTTT	CASSVEMRGGLDTQYF
15	TRBJ1-3	NA	TRBV6-1	NA	TGTGCCAGCAGTGAAAAGGCGCTCTCTGGAAACACCATATATTTT	CASSEKALSGNTIYF
15	TRBJ1-6	few	TRBV2	TRBD1	TGTGCCAGCAGATTCCGGGACAGCCCAAATTCACCCCTCCACTTT	CASRFRDSPNSPLHF
15	TRBJ2-7	NA	TRBV28	NA	TGTGCCAGCAGTTTAAGTCGCGGAGGGTCGGGAGAGCAGTACTTC	CASSLSRGGSGEQYF
13	TRBJ2-5	NA	TRBV30	TRBD2	TGTGCCTGGGGGGGACTAGCGTTTGAGACCCAGTACTTC	CAWGGLAFETQYF
18	TRBJ2-1	NA	TRBV3-1/TRBV3-2	NA	TGTGCCAGCAGCCACCCCGGACAGCCTGGGGCTCCGCGCAATGAGCAGTTCTTC	CASSHPGQPGAPRNEQFF